This is a list of T cell receptor beta chains from one sample in a study of early T cells in non-severe SARS-CoV-2 infection. One entry per CDR3 protein, called by TCRdb with MiXCR from the 5' RACE reads. The sample contains about 66,000 distinct CDR3 sequences, 13% of which appear only once. The sequencing input was whole blood. All receptors come from an adult who was a healthcare worker with PCR-confirmed SARS-CoV-2 infection or an uninfected control (not recorded which). The CDR3 runs from the conserved cysteine through the conserved F or W. A D gene is named only where the DNA matches it firmly. The size entry is marked missing in some rows and otherwise reads once, few, many or a size class.

>12|NA|TRBV29-1|NA|TRBJ2-3
TGCAGCGTTGCCCCTCTCACAGATACGCAGTATTTT
CSVAPLTDTQYF
>10|many|TRBV7-9|NA|TRBJ1-1
TGTGCCAGCAGCTTAGCGGAAGCTTTCTTT
CASSLAEAFF
>15|many|TRBV7-2|NA|TRBJ2-7
TGTGCCAGCAGCTTAGCCACAGCTGTCTCCTACGAGCAGTACTTC
CASSLATAVSYEQYF
>12|NA|TRBV6-2/TRBV6-3|TRBD1|TRBJ1-2
TGTGCCAGCAGACGGACAGGCTATGGCTACACCTTC
CASRRTGYGYTF
>14|NA|TRBV4-2|NA|TRBJ2-5
TGTGCCAGCAGCCAAGGACAGTCCCAAGAGACCCAGTACTTC
CASSQGQSQETQYF
>13|NA|TRBV20-1|TRBD1|TRBJ2-4
TGCAGTGTCGGGACAGGGGGTGAAAACATTCAGTACTTC
CSVGTGGENIQYF
>16|NA|TRBV19|TRBD1|TRBJ1-2
TGTGCCAGTAGAAGCTCGGGGGACAGCACTAACTATGGCTACACCTTC
CASRSSGDSTNYGYTF
>11|medium-sized|TRBV29-1|NA|TRBJ2-1
TGCAGCGCCACAGGGCCCGGGGAGCAGTTCTTC
CSATGPGEQFF
>15|many|TRBV14|NA|TRBJ2-1
TGTGCCAGCAGCCAAGGCAGGGGAATTTACAATGAGCAGTTCTTC
CASSQGRGIYNEQFF
>10|NA|TRBV21-1|NA|TRBJ1-2
TGTGCCAGCAAATTGGCGGGCTACACCTTC
CASKLAGYTF
>15|few|TRBV28|TRBD2|TRBJ2-7
TGTGCCAGCAGTCTACCCTTGGGACTAGCCTACGAGCAGTACTTC
CASSLPLGLAYEQYF
>16|NA|TRBV11-2|TRBD2|TRBJ2-5
TGTGCCAGCAGCTTAGAGGCGTCTAGCGGGAGAGAGACCCAGTACTTC
CASSLEASSGRETQYF
>16|many|TRBV2|NA|TRBJ2-1
TGTGCCAGCAGTATAACAGGGTTAAGCTCCTACAATGAGCAGTTCTTC
CASSITGLSSYNEQFF
>12|many|TRBV29-1|NA|TRBJ2-4
TGCAGCGTCGACACAGGGCAAAACATTCAGTACTTC
CSVDTGQNIQYF
>14|NA|TRBV5-1|NA|TRBJ1-2
TGCGCCAGCAGCTTGGAGGGGTCTAACTATGGCTACACCTTC
CASSLEGSNYGYTF
>15|many|TRBV9|TRBD1|TRBJ1-2
TGTGCCAGCAGCTTAAGACAGGGGGCCCTCTATGGCTACACCTTC
CASSLRQGALYGYTF
>14|few|TRBV12-3/TRBV12-4|NA|TRBJ1-1
TGTGCCAGCAGAAAACCCCAGGGTGGCACTGAAGCTTTCTTT
CASRKPQGGTEAFF
>15|NA|TRBV20-1|TRBD2|TRBJ2-3
TGCAGTGCTCACACCGGGGGGGCATGGACAGATACGCAGTATTTT
CSAHTGGAWTDTQYF
>13|few|TRBV5-1|TRBD1|TRBJ1-2
TGCGCCAGCACCCCGGACAGGGCGTTCGGCTACACCTTC
CASTPDRAFGYTF
>13|few|TRBV5-1|NA|TRBJ1-2
TGCGCCAGCGGCTCGGGTACTAACTATGGCTACACCTTC
CASGSGTNYGYTF
>13|few|TRBV10-3|NA|TRBJ2-3
TGTGCCATCAGATCTTCTAGCACAGATACGCAGTATTTT
CAIRSSSTDTQYF
>15|NA|TRBV5-1|NA|TRBJ2-7
TGCGCCAGCAGCTTGGATTCGACAGGTTTGGGCGAGCAGTACTTC
CASSLDSTGLGEQYF
>18|few|TRBV11-2|TRBD2|TRBJ2-3
TGTGCCAGCAGCGCCAGACTAGCGGGAGGGCCTGTGACAGATACGCAGTATTTT
CASSARLAGGPVTDTQYF
>14|few|TRBV7-2|NA|TRBJ2-4
TGTGCCAGCAGCTTAGGTGAAGTCAAAAACATTCAGTACTTC
CASSLGEVKNIQYF
>14|few|TRBV6-2/TRBV6-3|TRBD2|TRBJ2-5
TGTGCCAGCAGTGGCGCTAGCGGGACGGAGACCCAGTACTTC
CASSGASGTETQYF